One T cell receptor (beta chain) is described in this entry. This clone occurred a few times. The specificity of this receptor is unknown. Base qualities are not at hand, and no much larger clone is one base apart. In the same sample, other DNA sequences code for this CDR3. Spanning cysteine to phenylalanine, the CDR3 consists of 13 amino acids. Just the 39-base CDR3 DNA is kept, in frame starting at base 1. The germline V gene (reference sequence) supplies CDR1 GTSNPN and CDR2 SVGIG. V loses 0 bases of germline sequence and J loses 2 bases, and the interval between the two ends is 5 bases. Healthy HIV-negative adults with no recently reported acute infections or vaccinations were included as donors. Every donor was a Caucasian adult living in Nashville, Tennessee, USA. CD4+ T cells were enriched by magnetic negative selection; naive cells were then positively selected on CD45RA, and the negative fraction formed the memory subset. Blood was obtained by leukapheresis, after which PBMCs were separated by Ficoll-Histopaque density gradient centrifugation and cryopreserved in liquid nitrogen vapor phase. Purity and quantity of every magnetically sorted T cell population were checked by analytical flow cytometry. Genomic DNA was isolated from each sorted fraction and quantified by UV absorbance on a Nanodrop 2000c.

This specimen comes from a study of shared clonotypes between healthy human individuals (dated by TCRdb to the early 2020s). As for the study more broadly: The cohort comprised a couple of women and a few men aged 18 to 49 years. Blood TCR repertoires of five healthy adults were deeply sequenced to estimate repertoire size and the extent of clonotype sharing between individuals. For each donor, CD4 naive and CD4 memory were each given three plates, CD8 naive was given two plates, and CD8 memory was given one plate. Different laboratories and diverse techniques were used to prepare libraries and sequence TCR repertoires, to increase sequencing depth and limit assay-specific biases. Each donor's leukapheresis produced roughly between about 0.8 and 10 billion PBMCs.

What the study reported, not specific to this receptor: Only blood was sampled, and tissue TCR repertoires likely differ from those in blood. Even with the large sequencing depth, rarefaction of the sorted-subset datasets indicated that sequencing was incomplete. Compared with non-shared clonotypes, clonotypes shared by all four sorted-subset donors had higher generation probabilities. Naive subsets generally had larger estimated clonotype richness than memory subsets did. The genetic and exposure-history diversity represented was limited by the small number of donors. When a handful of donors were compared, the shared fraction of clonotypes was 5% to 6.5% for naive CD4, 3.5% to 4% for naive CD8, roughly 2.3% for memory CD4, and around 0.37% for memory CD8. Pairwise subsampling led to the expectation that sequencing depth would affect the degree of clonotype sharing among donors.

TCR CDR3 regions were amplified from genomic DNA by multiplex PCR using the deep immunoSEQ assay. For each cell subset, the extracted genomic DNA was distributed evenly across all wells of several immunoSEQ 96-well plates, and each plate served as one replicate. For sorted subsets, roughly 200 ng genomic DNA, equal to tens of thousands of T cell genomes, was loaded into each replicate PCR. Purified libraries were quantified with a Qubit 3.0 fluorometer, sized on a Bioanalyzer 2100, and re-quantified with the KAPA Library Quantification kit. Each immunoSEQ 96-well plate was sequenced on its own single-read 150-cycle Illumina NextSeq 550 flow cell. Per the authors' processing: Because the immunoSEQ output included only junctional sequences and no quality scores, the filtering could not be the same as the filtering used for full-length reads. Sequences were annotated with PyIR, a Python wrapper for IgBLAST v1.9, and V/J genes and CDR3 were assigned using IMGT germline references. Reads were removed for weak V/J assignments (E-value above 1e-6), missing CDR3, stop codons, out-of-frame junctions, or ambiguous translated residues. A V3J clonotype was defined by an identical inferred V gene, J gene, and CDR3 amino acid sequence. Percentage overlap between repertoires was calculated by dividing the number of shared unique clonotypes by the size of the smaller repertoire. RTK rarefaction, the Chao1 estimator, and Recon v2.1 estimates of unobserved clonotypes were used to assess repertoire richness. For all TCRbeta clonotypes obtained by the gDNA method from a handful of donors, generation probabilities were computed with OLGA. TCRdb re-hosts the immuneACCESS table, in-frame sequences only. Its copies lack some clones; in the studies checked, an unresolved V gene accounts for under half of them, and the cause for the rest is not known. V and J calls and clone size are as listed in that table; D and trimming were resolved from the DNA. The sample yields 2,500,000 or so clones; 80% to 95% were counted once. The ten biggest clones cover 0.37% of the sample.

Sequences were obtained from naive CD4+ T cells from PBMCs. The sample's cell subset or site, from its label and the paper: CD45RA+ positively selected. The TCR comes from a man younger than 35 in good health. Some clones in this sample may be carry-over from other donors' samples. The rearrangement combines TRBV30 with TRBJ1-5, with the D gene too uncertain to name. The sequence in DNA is TGTGCCTGGAGTGTACGGGGCAATCAGCCCCAGCATTTT. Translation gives CAWSVRGNQPQHF.